One and the same sample provided the 18 T cell receptor beta chains below, sequenced in a study of T cell responses to AZD1222 COVID-19 vaccine. The method was immunoSEQ multiplex PCR; TCRdb's version includes in-frame clones alone and lacks a portion of them. The table records approximately 110,000 clones, around 90% of them present only once. The sample here was peripheral blood, taken on day 0 of AZD1222 vaccination. The receptors were gathered from an adult in good health.

V usage is TRBV6-6 and J usage is TRBJ2-4; 15 positions agree with TRBD2. Germline assignment: CDR1 MNHNY and CDR2 SVGAGI (reference sequence). The CDR3 has 17 amino acids. With 5 bases clipped from V and 6 bases from J, the junction kept 8 bases outside the gene matches. CDR3 loop: CASSPGLAGGRGNIQYF. The DNA for the CDR3 is TGTGCCAGCAGTCCGGGACTAGCGGGGGGCCGCGGAAACATTCAGTACTTC.

The gene calls are TRBV6-4 and TRBJ2-1; 9 nucleotides line up with TRBD2. In germline, CDR1 is MRHNA, CDR2 SNTAGT. With V trimmed by 0 bases and J by 6 bases, 6 bases remained unmatched. The CDR3 consists of 16 residues. The CDR3 loop reads CASSDSAGTSSNEQFF. The CDR3 DNA follows: TGTGCCAGCAGTGACTCAGCTGGGACTAGCAGCAATGAGCAGTTCTTC.

This clone showed up just a few times. This chain links TRBV5-1 with TRBJ1-3, with 11 positions matching TRBD1. CDR1 and CDR2 (germline): SGHRS, YFSETQ. The CDR3 sequence is 16 residues long. V trimming: 4 bases; J trimming: 0 bases; junction bases outside the gene matches: 3. This CDR3 is CASSAGQGASGNTIYF. The CDR3 DNA follows: TGCGCCAGCAGCGCCGGACAGGGGGCCTCTGGAAACACCATATATTTT.

This clone was counted between two and nine times. The rearrangement links TRBV19 to TRBJ2-2; 9 nucleotides match TRBD2. Trimming removed 5 bases from V and 0 bases from J; junction bases left unmatched: 4. Germline assignment: CDR1 LNHDA and CDR2 SQIVND (reference sequence). CDR3 length equals 16 residues. The CDR3 spells CASSGGLASNTGELFF. Written as DNA, the CDR3 is TGTGCCAGTAGTGGAGGACTAGCGTCGAACACCGGGGAGCTGTTTTTT.

This clone was recorded once. The chain employs TRBV30 and TRBJ1-1, with a possible D match to TRBD1 (5 bases). With 4 bases removed from V and 0 bases from J, the gap between germline ends came to 12 bases. The CDR3 covers 14 residues. Germline V CDR1 and CDR2: GTSNPN, SVGIG (reference sequence). CDR3 loop: CAWKSDKLNTEAFF. CDR3 nucleotides: TGTGCCTGGAAATCGGACAAGCTGAACACTGAAGCTTTCTTT.

This rearrangement joins TRBV14 to TRBJ1-1; D not resolved. Germline CDR1 SGHDN, CDR2 FVKESK. V gave up 2 bases and J gave up 7 bases, with 20 bases separating them. The CDR3 is 16 amino acids. CDR3 residues: CASSQLSFGPPGEAFF. CDR3 DNA sequence: TGTGCCAGCAGCCAACTTTCTTTCGGGCCTCCTGGTGAAGCTTTCTTT.

The rearrangement joins TRBV4-3 to TRBJ1-4; D gene unclear. V lost 1 base and J lost 6, with 9 bases in between. The CDR3 is 14 amino acids. Germline V CDR1 and CDR2: LGHNA, YSLEER. The CDR3: CASSQGFSYEKLFF. The CDR3 DNA reads TGCGCCAGCAGCCAAGGTTTCAGTTATGAAAAACTGTTTTTT.

This clone showed up just a few times. This chain joins TRBV9 and TRBJ2-1, with TRBD2 matching over 8 bases. This CDR3 spans 15 amino acids. The J segment lost 5 bases and the V segment lost 0 bases, leaving 4 bases of the junction unmatched. The germline V gene encodes CDR1 SGDLS and CDR2 YYNGEE. CDR3 DNA: TGTGCCAGCAGCGTAGGCCAGCGGGAGAACAATGAGCAGTTCTTC. Translated: CASSVGQRENNEQFF. Full variable domain (remainder filled in from reference TRBV9 and TRBJ2-1): DSGVTQTPKHLITATGQRVTLRCSPRSGDLSVYWYQQSLDQGLQFLIQYYNGEERAKGNILERFSAQQFPDLHSELNLSSLELGDSALYFCASSVGQRENNEQFFGPGTRLTVL.

This clone was seen only once. This rearrangement joins TRBV10-3 to TRBJ2-1; 9 bases line up with TRBD2. V dropped 4 bases and J dropped 10; count of bases not matched to a gene: 8. Germline lookup yields CDR1 ENHRY and CDR2 SYGVKD. This CDR3 has 14 residues. CDR3 DNA sequence: TGTGCCATCAGTGGCTTAGCGGGAGTCGCAGAGCAGTTCTTC. This encodes CAISGLAGVAEQFF.

DNA of the CDR3: TGTGCCAGCAGCTCGACCGGCTCTCCTCACAGTGTCTATGGCTACACCTTC. It translates to CASSSTGSPHSVYGYTF. V and J are TRBV5-8 and TRBJ1-2; D remains ambiguous. From germline, CDR1 is SGHTS and CDR2 YDEGEE. V gave up 3 bases and J gave up 4 bases, with 22 bases separating them. CDR3 length equals 17 residues.

The genes are TRBV29-1 and TRBJ2-7, with D uncertain. The germline CDR1 and CDR2 sequences are SQVTM and ANQGSEA. CDR3 length: 12 amino acids. Trimming removed 6 bases at V and 4 bases at J, with 13 bases between. CDR3 sequence: CSVSDNLYEQYF. CDR3 nucleotides: TGCAGCGTCTCCGATAATCTGTACGAGCAGTACTTC.

The chain recombines TRBV18 with TRBJ1-1; 8 nucleotides align to TRBD1. The V and J ends lost 4 bases and 4 bases, in that order; junction bases with no gene match: 5. Germline CDR1 and CDR2: KGHSH and LQKENI. The CDR3 sequence is 14 residues long. The CDR3 sequence: CASSLQGEGTEAFF. The DNA of the CDR3 is TGTGCCAGCTCACTACAGGGGGAGGGCACTGAAGCTTTCTTT.

J is TRBJ2-3 and V is TRBV5-1; 8 positions match TRBD1. The CDR3 runs to 15 residues. Unmatched junction bases numbered 7, after V lost 4 bases and J lost 3 bases. CDR1 SGHRS and CDR2 YFSETQ come from the germline V gene. In DNA, the CDR3 is TGCGCCAGCAGCCGCAGGACAGGGAGTACAGATACGCAGTATTTT. Protein sequence: CASSRRTGSTDTQYF.

The genes are TRBV5-4 and TRBJ1-1; D not certain. With 0 bases removed from V and 2 bases from J, the gap between germline ends came to 8 bases. The CDR3 loop spans 14 amino acids. Germline CDR1 reads SGHNT; CDR2 reads YYREEE (reference sequence). The CDR3 is CASSLGELNTEAFF. The CDR3 nucleotides read TGTGCCAGCAGCTTGGGGGAACTCAACACTGAAGCTTTCTTT.

The J gene is TRBJ1-5, the V gene TRBV9; 7 bases are shared with TRBD1. The germline V gene encodes CDR1 SGDLS and CDR2 YYNGEE. This CDR3 has 15 amino acids. V shed 3 bases, J shed 3 bases, and the junction held 6 bases outside the gene matches. The CDR3 region is CASSANDRVNQPQHF. In DNA form, the CDR3 reads TGTGCCAGCAGCGCAAATGACAGGGTCAATCAGCCCCAGCATTTT. Looking up the rest from reference TRBV9 and TRBJ1-5 gives the full variable domain: DSGVTQTPKHLITATGQRVTLRCSPRSGDLSVYWYQQSLDQGLQFLIQYYNGEERAKGNILERFSAQQFPDLHSELNLSSLELGDSALYFCASSANDRVNQPQHFGDGTRLSIL.

This clone has a handful of counts. The chain carries TRBV7-2 and TRBJ2-3, with 10 bases identical to TRBD1. The junction had 2 bases not matched to a gene; V was cut back by 5 bases and J by 3 bases. The germline V gene encodes CDR1 SGHTA and CDR2 FQGNSA. The CDR3 consists of 14 residues. CDR3 DNA sequence: TGTGCCAGCAGCCCGGGACAGGGGACAGATACGCAGTATTTT. Residues: CASSPGQGTDTQYF.

The J gene is TRBJ2-6, the V gene TRBV18, with D possibly being TRBD2 (6 bases). With 2 bases removed from V and 3 bases from J, the gap between germline ends came to 8 bases. The CDR3 extends over 15 amino acids. Per the germline V gene, CDR1 is KGHSH and CDR2 is LQKENI. The DNA of the CDR3 is TGTGCCAGCTCACCAGGAGGGTTTGGGGCCAACGTCCTGACTTTC. Protein sequence: CASSPGGFGANVLTF.

The chain has TRBV7-9 and TRBJ2-4; no firm D call. This CDR3 comprises 13 residues. The germline V gene has CDR1 SEHNR and CDR2 FQNEAQ (reference sequence). Between the trimmed V and J ends, which lost 0 bases and 8 bases, there was a span of 8 bases. In DNA form, the CDR3 reads TGTGCCAGCAGCTTAGCGATGGGTGACATTCAGTACTTC. Translating it yields CASSLAMGDIQYF.